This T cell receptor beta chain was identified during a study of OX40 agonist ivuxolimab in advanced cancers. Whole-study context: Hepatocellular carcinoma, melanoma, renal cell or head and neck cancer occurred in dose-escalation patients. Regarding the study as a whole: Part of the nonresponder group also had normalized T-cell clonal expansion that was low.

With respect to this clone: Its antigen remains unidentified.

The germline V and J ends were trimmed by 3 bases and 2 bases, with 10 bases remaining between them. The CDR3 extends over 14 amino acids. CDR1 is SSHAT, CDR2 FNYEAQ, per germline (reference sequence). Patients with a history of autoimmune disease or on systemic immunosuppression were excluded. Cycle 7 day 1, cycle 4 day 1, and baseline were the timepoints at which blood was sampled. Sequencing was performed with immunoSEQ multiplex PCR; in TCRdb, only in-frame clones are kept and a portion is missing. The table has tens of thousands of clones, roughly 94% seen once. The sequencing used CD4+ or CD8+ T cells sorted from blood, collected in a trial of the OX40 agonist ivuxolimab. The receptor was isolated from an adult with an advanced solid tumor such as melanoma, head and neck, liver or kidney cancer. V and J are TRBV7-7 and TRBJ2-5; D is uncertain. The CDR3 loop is CASSFGDIQETQYF. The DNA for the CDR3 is TGTGCCAGCAGCTTTGGAGACATACAAGAGACCCAGTACTTC.